This T cell receptor beta chain is drawn from a study of shared clonotypes between healthy human individuals. Overall study context: A few men and a couple of women, aged 18 to 49, were donors.

The CDR3 consists of 13 residues. Per the germline V gene, CDR1 is SNHLY and CDR2 is FYNNEI. The V end lost 6 bases, the J end lost 4 bases, and 10 bases lay between the germline ends. Libraries were prepared by immunoSEQ multiplex PCR; TCRdb keeps only in-frame clonotypes and omits some of them. The sample lists about 960,000 clones, 70% to 85% occurring once. The sequencing sample was made of memory CD4+ T cells sorted from blood. The subset denotes: CD45RA-negative fraction. This chain connects TRBV2 to TRBJ1-5; D unresolved. The receptor's source is a man younger than 35 in good health. The CDR3 DNA follows: TGTGCCAGCAGCGATCCGGGGAATCAGCCCCAGCATTTT. Its translation is CASSDPGNQPQHF.